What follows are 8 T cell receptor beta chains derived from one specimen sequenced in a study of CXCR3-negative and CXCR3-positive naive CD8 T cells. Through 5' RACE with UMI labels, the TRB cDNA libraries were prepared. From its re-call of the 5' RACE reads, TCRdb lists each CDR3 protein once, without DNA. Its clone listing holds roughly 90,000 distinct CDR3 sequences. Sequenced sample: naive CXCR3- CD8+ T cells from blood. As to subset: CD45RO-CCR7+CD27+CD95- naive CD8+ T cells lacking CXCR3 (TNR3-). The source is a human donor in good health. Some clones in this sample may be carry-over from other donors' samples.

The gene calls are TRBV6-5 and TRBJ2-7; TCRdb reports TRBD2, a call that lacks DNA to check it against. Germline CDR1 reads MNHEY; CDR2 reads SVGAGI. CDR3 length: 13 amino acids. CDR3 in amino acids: CASSYSGSGEQYF.

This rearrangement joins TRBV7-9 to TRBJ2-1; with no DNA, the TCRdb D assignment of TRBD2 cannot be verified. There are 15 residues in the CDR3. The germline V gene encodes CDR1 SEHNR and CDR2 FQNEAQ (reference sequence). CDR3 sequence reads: CASSLGTSGDNEQFF.

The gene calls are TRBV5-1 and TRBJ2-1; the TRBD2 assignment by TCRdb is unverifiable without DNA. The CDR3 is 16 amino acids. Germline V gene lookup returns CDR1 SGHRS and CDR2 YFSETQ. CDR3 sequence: CASSLYAGTLTDEQFF. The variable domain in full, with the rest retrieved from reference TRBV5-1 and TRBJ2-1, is KAGVTQTPRYLIKTRGQQVTLSCSPISGHRSVSWYQQTPGQGLQFLFEYFSETQRNKGNFPGRFSGRQFSNSRSEMNVSTLELGDSALYLCASSLYAGTLTDEQFFGPGTRLTVL.

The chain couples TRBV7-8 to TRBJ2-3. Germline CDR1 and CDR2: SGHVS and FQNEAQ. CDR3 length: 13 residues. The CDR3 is CASSPDDTDTQYF.

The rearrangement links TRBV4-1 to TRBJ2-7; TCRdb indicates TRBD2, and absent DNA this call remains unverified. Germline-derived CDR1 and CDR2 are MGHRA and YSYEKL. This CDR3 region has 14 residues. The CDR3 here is CASSQDRGGYEQYF.

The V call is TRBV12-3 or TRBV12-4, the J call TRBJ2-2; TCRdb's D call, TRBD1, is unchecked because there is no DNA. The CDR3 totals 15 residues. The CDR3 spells CASRVLRDRYGELFF.

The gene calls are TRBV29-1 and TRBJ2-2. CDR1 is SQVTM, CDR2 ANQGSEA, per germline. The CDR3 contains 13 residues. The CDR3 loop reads CSVQQANTGELFF.

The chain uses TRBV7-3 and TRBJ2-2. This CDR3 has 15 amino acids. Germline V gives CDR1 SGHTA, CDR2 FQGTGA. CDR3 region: CASSLIQPSPGELFF.